Sequencing of this TCR beta chain was carried out in a study of cytotoxic CD8 clonotypes in ibrutinib-treated CLL. On the study more broadly: The patients comprised roughly 10 relapsed/refractory and some 15 treatment-naive cases, 17 IGHV unmutated. Timing of response sample collection was a median roughly twelve months after treatment start, with a range of 6 to 36. Broader study findings: An increase in clonality occurred at ibrutinib response, followed by a return toward baseline at progression. Samples were collected at differing times from sustained-remission and progressing patients.

Points on this clone: Antigen unknown.

The CDR3 extends over 13 amino acids. The ends were cut back, 0 bases at V and 0 bases at J, with 3 bases in the middle. Germline CDR1 is LGHNA and CDR2 is YSLEER. Assay: immunoSEQ multiplex PCR; the TCRdb copy retains only in-frame clones and omits some. Of 50,000 to 60,000 clones listed, approximately 87% are singletons. The source was PBMCs, collected after 24 months of ibrutinib treatment. The rearrangement links TRBV4-3 to TRBJ2-7; D is uncertain. This receptor was identified in a human donor with chronic lymphocytic leukemia. CDR3 sequence: CASSQDSSYEQYF. The CDR3 region has the DNA TGCGCCAGCAGCCAAGACTCCTCCTACGAGCAGTACTTC.